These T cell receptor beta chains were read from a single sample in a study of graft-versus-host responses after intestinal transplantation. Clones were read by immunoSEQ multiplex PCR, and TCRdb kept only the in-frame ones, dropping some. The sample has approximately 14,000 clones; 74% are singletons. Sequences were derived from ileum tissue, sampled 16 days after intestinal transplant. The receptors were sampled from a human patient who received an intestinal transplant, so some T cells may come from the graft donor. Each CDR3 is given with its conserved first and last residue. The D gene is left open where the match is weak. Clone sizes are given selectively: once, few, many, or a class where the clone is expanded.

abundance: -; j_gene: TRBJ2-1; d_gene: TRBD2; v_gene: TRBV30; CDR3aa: CAWSVRLAGGGEQFF; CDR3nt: TGTGCCTGGAGTGTAAGGCTAGCGGGAGGTGGTGAGCAGTTCTTC
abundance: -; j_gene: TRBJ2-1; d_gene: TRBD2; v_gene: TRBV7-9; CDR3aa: CASSLRRLAEQFF; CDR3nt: TGTGCCAGCAGCTTAAGGCGACTAGCGGAGCAGTTCTTC
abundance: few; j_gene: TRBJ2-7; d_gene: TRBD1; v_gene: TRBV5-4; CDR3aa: CASSYRQGADEQYF; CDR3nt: TGTGCCAGCAGTTATAGACAGGGGGCTGACGAGCAGTACTTC
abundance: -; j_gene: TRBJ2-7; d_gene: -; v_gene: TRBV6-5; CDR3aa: CASSDGSIYEQYF; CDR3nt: TGTGCCAGCAGTGACGGGAGTATCTACGAGCAGTACTTC
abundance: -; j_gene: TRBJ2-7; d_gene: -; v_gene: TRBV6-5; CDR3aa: CASSRPGHSSYEQYF; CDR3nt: TGTGCCAGCAGTAGACCGGGACACAGCTCCTACGAGCAGTACTTC
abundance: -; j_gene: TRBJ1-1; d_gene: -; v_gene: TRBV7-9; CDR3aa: CASSPGGEGTEAFF; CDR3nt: TGTGCCAGCAGTCCGGGGGGGGAAGGCACTGAAGCTTTCTTT
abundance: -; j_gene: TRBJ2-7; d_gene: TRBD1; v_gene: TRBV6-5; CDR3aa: CAISSGTGYEQYF; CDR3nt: TGTGCCATCAGCTCTGGGACAGGCTACGAGCAGTACTTC
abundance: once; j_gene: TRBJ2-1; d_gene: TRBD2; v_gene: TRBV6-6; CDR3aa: CASSYRREGQYNEQFF; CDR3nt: TGTGCCAGCAGTTACAGGCGGGAGGGCCAGTACAATGAGCAGTTCTTC
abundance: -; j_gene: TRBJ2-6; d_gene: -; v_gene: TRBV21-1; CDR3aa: CASSKWAEGEPGANVLTF; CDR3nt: TGTGCCAGCAGCAAATGGGCTGAGGGGGAACCTGGGGCCAACGTCCTGACTTTC
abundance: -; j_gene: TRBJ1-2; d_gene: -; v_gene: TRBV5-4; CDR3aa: CASSLMGSTYGYTF; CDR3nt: TGTGCCAGCAGCTTGATGGGCAGCACCTATGGCTACACCTTC
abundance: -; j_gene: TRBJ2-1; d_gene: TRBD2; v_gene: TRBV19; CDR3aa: CASSGLAGNEQFF; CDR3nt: TGTGCCAGTAGCGGACTAGCGGGCAATGAGCAGTTCTTC
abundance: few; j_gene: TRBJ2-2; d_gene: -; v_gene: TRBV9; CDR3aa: CASSPRVKGGGSGELFF; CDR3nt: TGTGCCAGCAGCCCGCGAGTCAAGGGGGGGGGTAGCGGGGAGCTGTTTTTT
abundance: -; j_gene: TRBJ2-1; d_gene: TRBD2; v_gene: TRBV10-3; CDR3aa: CARTSGTRPYNEQFF; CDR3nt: TGTGCCAGGACTAGCGGGACCCGTCCCTACAATGAGCAGTTCTTC
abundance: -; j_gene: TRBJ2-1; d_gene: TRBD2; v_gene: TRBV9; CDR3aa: CASSPASGPSFDEQFF; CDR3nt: TGTGCCAGCAGCCCGGCTAGCGGGCCATCGTTTGATGAGCAGTTCTTC
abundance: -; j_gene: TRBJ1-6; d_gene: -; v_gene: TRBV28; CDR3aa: CASSLANRAPLHF; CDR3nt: TGTGCCAGCAGTTTAGCTAACAGGGCACCCCTCCACTTT
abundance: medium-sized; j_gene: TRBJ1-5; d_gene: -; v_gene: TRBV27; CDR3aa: CASSLSTDYQPQHF; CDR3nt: TGTGCCAGCAGTTTATCCACCGACTATCAGCCCCAGCATTTT
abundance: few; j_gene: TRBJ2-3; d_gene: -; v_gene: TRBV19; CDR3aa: CASRDTITDTQYF; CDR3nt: TGTGCCAGCCGGGACACTATAACAGATACGCAGTATTTT
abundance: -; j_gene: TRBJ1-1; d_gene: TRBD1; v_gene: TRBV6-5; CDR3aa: CASSYEQGVGTEAFF; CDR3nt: TGTGCCAGCAGTTACGAGCAGGGGGTTGGCACTGAAGCTTTCTTT
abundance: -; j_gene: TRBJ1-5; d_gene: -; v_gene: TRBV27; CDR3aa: CASSPRMKGGNQPQHF; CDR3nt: TGTGCCAGCAGTCCTCGCATGAAGGGGGGCAATCAGCCCCAGCATTTT
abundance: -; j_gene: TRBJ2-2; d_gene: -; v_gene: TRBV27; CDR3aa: CASSCQKNTGELFF; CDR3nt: TGTGCCAGCAGTTGCCAGAAAAACACCGGGGAGCTGTTTTTT
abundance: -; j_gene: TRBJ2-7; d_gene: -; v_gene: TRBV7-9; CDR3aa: CASSRRNNAYEQYF; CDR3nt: TGTGCCAGCAGCCGCCGAAACAATGCCTACGAGCAGTACTTC
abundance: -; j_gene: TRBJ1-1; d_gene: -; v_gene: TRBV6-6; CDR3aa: CASEALDEAFF; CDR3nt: TGTGCCAGCGAGGCTCTGGATGAAGCTTTCTTT
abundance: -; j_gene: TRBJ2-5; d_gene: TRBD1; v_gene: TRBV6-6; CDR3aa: CASKTGIETQYF; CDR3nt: TGTGCCAGCAAGACAGGGATAGAGACCCAGTACTTC
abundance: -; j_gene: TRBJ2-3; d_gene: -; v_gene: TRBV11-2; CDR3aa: CASSLYGVTDTQYF; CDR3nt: TGTGCCAGCAGCTTATACGGGGTCACAGATACGCAGTATTTT
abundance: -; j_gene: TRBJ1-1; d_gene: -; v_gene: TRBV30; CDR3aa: CAWRQNTEAFF; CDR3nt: TGTGCCTGGAGACAGAACACTGAAGCTTTCTTT